This entry lists 15 T cell receptor beta chains sequenced from one sample in a study of T-cell memory formation after mild COVID-19. TCRdb redid the calling of the 5' RACE reads with MiXCR, one entry per CDR3 protein. The repertoire holds about 340,000 distinct CDR3 sequences, with about 15% as singletons. Sequenced sample: PBMCs or a T cell subset sorted from them (not recorded which). The receptors originated from a man in his late teens or twenties who had mild COVID-19 (a few samples of this study predate the infection). Cell type and time point are not known.

The table lists this clonotype with a few counts. The chain employs TRBV15 and TRBJ1-3; D remains ambiguous. Trimming left V 8 bases short and J 2 bases short, with 7 bases between. The CDR3 consists of 12 residues. Germline V gives CDR1 LNHNV, CDR2 YYDKDF (reference sequence). The CDR3 spells CATGGPGNTIYF. DNA of the CDR3: TGTGCCACCGGCGGGCCTGGAAACACCATATATTTT.

The chain has TRBV5-1 and TRBJ2-1; 10 bases line up with TRBD1. This CDR3 has 14 amino acids. Germline-derived CDR1 and CDR2 are SGHRS and YFSETQ. The J segment lost 8 bases and the V segment lost 4 bases, leaving 6 bases of the junction unmatched. Here the CDR3 reads CASSPDRGHDEQFF. The DNA of the CDR3 is TGCGCCAGCAGCCCAGACAGGGGGCACGATGAGCAGTTCTTC.

This clonotype occurred a few times. The V call is TRBV3-1, the J call TRBJ2-1; D gene uncertain. The CDR3 spans 13 residues. V was shortened by 2 bases and J by 10 bases, with 12 bases between the two germline ends. The V gene's germline CDR1 is LGHDT and CDR2 YNNKEL (reference sequence). The DNA for the CDR3 is TGTGCCAGCAGCCAACCCCGCGTAGACGAGCAGTTCTTC. Translation: CASSQPRVDEQFF.

V is TRBV29-1 and J is TRBJ2-5, with TRBD2 as a possible D gene (6 bases). Germline loops: CDR1 SQVTM, CDR2 ANQGSEA. The CDR3 is 14 residues long. Between the trimmed V and J ends, which lost 3 bases and 6 bases, there was a span of 17 bases. The CDR3 here is CSVEWVGSGKTQYF. Here the CDR3 DNA reads TGCAGCGTTGAGTGGGTCGGGAGTGGGAAGACCCAGTACTTC. Filled out from reference TRBV29-1 and TRBJ2-5, the complete variable domain reads SAVISQKPSRDICQRGTSLTIQCQVDSQVTMMFWYRQQPGQSLTLIATANQGSEATYESGFVIDKFPISRPNLTFSTLTVSNMSPEDSSIYLCSVEWVGSGKTQYFGPGTRLLVL.

A few counts support this clonotype. DNA for the CDR3: TGCGCCAGCAGCCAAGATATGGGGGGCGGTTCACCCCTCCACTTT. This gives the protein CASSQDMGGGSPLHF. This chain joins TRBV4-3 and TRBJ1-6, with a tentative D call TRBD1 (6 bases). V was shortened by 0 bases and J by 9 bases, with 12 bases between the two germline ends. This CDR3 region has 15 residues. Germline loops: CDR1 LGHNA, CDR2 YSLEER.

The V gene is TRBV4-2, the J gene TRBJ1-1; D perhaps matches TRBD1 (5 bases). CDR1 and CDR2 from the germline V gene are LGHNA and YNFKEQ. V shed 8 bases and J shed 4 bases, with 20 bases lying between them. CDR3 length: 15 amino acids. CDR3 sequence: CASFWGVGRITEAFF. The DNA of the CDR3 is TGTGCCAGCTTTTGGGGGGTGGGGAGGATCACTGAAGCTTTCTTT.

The rearrangement uses TRBV12-3 or TRBV12-4 and TRBJ1-5, with D possibly being TRBD1 (5 bases). CDR3 length equals 12 residues. V was pared by 8 bases and J by 7 bases, with 12 bases between. The CDR3 coding sequence is TGTGCCAGCGAGTTGTGGGGCCAGCCCCAGCATTTT. Its translation: CASELWGQPQHF.

The chain links TRBV5-1 to TRBJ2-7, with D possibly TRBD1 on 5 matching bases. The germline V gene has CDR1 SGHRS and CDR2 YFSETQ. Trimming cost V 4 bases and J 5 bases, with 19 bases left between them. The CDR3 runs to 15 residues. DNA for the CDR3: TGCGCCAGCAGCCTGGGTGCCTCAGTGACAGACGAGCAGTACTTC. It yields the protein CASSLGASVTDEQYF. Using reference TRBV5-1 and TRBJ2-7 for the parts outside the CDR3, the full variable domain is KAGVTQTPRYLIKTRGQQVTLSCSPISGHRSVSWYQQTPGQGLQFLFEYFSETQRNKGNFPGRFSGRQFSNSRSEMNVSTLELGDSALYLCASSLGASVTDEQYFGPGTRLTVT.

The chain links TRBV5-1 to TRBJ2-2; D may be TRBD2 (5 bases). This CDR3 has 16 residues. The germline V gene has CDR1 SGHRS and CDR2 YFSETQ. The V gene lost 3 bases and the J gene lost 14 bases, with 26 bases spanning the gap. CDR3 coding DNA: TGCGCCAGCAGCTCAGCCCCTACGGGAATACCGGGGAAACTGTTTTTT. Protein sequence: CASSSAPTGIPGKLFF.

This clonotype appeared a few times. V gene TRBV28 combines with J gene TRBJ1-4; D is ambiguous. This CDR3 is 12 amino acids long. The germline V and J ends were trimmed by 2 bases and 7 bases, with 5 bases remaining between them. Per the germline V gene, CDR1 is MDHEN and CDR2 is SYDVKM. The CDR3 loop is CASSLRVEKLFF. As DNA, the CDR3 is TGTGCCAGCAGTTTACGAGTTGAAAAACTGTTTTTT.

In its sample, this clonotype was seen many times. The rearrangement joins TRBV7-9 to TRBJ1-6; D not certain. The CDR3 consists of 13 residues. Trimming pared 4 bases from V and 9 bases from J, leaving 10 bases between. Germline V gene lookup returns CDR1 SEHNR and CDR2 FQNEAQ (reference sequence). CDR3 protein: CASSSGDLSPLHF. The CDR3, as DNA: TGTGCCAGCAGCTCCGGGGATCTTTCACCCCTCCACTTT.

Ten or more counts support this clonotype. The rearrangement links TRBV6-4 to TRBJ2-2; the D gene is possibly TRBD2 (6 bases). The CDR3 has 17 residues. The V end lost 0 bases, the J end lost 5 bases, and 16 bases lay between the germline ends. Per the germline V gene, CDR1 is MRHNA and CDR2 is SNTAGT. CDR3 in amino acids: CASSDSIPGTGTGELFF. The CDR3 DNA is TGTGCCAGCAGTGACTCGATTCCAGGGACTGGGACCGGGGAGCTGTTTTTT.

This clonotype has only a few counts. V is TRBV6-2 or TRBV6-3 and J is TRBJ1-5; D call uncertain. Trimming took 2 bases from V and 2 from J, leaving 13 bases between them. CDR1 MNHEY and CDR2 SVGEGT come from the germline V gene. The CDR3 sequence is 16 residues long. Here the CDR3 reads CASSYGIGRGNQPQHF. Written as DNA, the CDR3 is TGTGCCAGCAGTTACGGGATTGGGAGAGGCAATCAGCCCCAGCATTTT.

The genes are TRBV20-1 and TRBJ2-1, with 12 nucleotides matching TRBD2. V was pared by 1 base and J by 3 bases, with 10 bases of the junction left unmatched. There are 18 residues in the CDR3. CDR1 and CDR2 (germline): DFQATT, SNEGSKA (reference sequence). This chain's CDR3 is CSARAFPSGGDFYNEQFF. CDR3 bases: TGCAGTGCTAGAGCCTTTCCTAGCGGGGGGGACTTCTACAATGAGCAGTTCTTC.

This clonotype was detected ten times or more. The V and J genes are TRBV6-2 or TRBV6-3 and TRBJ2-2; TRBD2 agrees at 10 bases. Germline values: CDR1 MNHEY, CDR2 SVGEGT. The J segment lost 0 bases and the V segment lost 7 bases, leaving 2 bases of the junction unmatched. The CDR3 loop spans 15 amino acids. The CDR3 here is CASNGLAANTGELFF. The CDR3 bases are TGTGCCAGCAATGGACTAGCGGCGAACACCGGGGAGCTGTTTTTT.